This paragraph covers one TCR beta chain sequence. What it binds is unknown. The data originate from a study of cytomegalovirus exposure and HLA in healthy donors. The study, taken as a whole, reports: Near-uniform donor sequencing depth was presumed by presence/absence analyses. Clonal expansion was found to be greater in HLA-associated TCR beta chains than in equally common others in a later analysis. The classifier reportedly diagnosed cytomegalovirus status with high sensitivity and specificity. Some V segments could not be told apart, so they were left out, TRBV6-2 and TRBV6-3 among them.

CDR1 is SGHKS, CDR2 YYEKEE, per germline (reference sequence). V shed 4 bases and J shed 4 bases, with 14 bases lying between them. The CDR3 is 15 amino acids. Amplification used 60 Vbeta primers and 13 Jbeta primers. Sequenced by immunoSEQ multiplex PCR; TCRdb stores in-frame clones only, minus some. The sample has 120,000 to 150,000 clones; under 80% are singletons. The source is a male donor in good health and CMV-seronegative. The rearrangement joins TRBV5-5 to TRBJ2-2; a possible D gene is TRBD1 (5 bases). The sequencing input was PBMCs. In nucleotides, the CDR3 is TGTGCCAGCAGCCCCTACGCCAGGGTCACCGGGGAGCTGTTTTTT. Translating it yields CASSPYARVTGELFF.